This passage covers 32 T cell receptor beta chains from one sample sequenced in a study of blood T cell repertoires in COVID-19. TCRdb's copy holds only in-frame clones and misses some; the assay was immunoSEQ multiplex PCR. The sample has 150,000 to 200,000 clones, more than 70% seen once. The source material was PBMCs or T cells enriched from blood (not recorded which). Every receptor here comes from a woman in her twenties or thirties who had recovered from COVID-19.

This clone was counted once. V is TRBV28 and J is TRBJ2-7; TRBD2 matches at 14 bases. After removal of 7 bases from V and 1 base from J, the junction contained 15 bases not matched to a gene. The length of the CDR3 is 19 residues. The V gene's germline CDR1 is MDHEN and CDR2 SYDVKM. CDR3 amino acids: CASNQPTSGRAVGSYEQYF. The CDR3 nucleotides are TGTGCCAGCAACCAACCGACTAGCGGGAGGGCCGTAGGGTCCTACGAGCAGTACTTC.

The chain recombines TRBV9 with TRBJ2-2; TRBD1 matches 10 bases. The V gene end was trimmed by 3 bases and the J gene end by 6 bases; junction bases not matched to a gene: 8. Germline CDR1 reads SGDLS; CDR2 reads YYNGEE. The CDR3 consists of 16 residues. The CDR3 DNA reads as TGTGCCAGCAGCGGTGACAGGGGGCGATTCGCCGGGGAGCTGTTTTTT. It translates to CASSGDRGRFAGELFF.

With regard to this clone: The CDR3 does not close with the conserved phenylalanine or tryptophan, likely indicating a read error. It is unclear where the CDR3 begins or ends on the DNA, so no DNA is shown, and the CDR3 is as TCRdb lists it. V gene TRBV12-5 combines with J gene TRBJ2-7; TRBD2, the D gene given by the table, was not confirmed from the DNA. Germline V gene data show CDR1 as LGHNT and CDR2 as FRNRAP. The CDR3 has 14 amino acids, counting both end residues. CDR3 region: CASGPKLGLAGAGG.

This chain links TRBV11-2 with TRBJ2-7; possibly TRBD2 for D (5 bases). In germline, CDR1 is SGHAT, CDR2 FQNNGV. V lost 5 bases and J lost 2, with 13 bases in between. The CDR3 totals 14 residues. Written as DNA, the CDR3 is TGTGCCAGCAGCCGGGGAGAGAGGACCTACGAGCAGTACTTC. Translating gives CASSRGERTYEQYF.

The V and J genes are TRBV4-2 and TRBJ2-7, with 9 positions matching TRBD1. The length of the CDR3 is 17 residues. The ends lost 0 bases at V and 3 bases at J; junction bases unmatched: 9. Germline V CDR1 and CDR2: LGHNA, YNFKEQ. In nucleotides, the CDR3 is TGTGCCAGCAGCCAAGATATCGGACAGGGGAATTTCTACGAGCAGTACTTC. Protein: CASSQDIGQGNFYEQYF.

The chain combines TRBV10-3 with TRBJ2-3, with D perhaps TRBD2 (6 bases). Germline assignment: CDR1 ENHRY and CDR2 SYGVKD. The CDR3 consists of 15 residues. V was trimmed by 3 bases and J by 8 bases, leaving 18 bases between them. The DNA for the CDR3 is TGTGCCATCAGTGACCCCGGAGGAGGGCCCGGTACGCAGTATTTT. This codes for CAISDPGGGPGTQYF.

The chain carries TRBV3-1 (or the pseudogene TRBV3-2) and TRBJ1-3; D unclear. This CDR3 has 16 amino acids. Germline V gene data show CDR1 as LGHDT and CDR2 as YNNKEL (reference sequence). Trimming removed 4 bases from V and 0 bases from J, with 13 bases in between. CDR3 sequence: CASSPHIVSSGNTIYF. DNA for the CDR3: TGTGCCAGCAGCCCTCATATAGTTAGCTCTGGAAACACCATATATTTT.

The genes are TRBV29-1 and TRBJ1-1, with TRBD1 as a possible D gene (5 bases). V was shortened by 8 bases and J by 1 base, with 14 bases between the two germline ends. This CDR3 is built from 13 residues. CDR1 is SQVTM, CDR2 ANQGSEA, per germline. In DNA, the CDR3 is TGCAGCACATGGACCGGGGGGAACACTGAAGCTTTCTTT. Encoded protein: CSTWTGGNTEAFF.

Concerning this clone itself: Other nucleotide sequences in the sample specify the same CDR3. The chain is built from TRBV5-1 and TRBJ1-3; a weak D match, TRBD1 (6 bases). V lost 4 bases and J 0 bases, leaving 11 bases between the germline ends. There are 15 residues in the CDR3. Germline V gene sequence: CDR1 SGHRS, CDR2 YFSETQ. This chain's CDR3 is CASSPGQSSGNTIYF. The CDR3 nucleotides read TGCGCCAGCAGCCCTGGACAGAGCTCTGGAAACACCATATATTTT.

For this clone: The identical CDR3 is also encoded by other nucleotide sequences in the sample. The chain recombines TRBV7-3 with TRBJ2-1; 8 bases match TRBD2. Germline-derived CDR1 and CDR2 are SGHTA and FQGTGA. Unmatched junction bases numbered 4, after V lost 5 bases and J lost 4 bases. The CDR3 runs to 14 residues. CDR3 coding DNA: TGTGCCAGCAGCCCCGGGACTAGTTACAATGAGCAGTTCTTC. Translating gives CASSPGTSYNEQFF.

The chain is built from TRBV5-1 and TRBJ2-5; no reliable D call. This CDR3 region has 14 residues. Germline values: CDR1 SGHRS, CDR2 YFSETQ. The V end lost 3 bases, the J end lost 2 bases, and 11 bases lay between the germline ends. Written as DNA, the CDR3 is TGCGCCAGCAGCTGGTGGGCTGGGCAAGAGACCCAGTACTTC. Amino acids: CASSWWAGQETQYF. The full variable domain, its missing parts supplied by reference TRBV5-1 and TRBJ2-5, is KAGVTQTPRYLIKTRGQQVTLSCSPISGHRSVSWYQQTPGQGLQFLFEYFSETQRNKGNFPGRFSGRQFSNSRSEMNVSTLELGDSALYLCASSWWAGQETQYFGPGTRLLVL.

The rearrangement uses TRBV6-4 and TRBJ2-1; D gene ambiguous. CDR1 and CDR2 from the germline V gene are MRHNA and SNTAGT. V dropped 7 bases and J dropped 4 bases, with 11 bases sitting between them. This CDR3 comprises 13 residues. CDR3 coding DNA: TGTGCCAGCATCTTATTATGTTACAATGAGCAGTTCTTC. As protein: CASILLCYNEQFF.

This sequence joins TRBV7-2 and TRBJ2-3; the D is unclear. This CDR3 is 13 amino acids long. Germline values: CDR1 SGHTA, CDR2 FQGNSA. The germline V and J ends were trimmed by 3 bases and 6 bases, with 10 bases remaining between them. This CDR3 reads CASSFRVRDTQYF. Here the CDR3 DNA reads TGTGCCAGCAGCTTTCGGGTCCGCGATACGCAGTATTTT.

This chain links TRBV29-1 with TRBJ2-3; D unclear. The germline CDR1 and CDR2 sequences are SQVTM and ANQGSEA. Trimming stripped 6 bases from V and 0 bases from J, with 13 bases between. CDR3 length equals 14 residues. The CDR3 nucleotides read TGCAGCGTCAATCTAGGTACTAGCACAGATACGCAGTATTTT. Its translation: CSVNLGTSTDTQYF.

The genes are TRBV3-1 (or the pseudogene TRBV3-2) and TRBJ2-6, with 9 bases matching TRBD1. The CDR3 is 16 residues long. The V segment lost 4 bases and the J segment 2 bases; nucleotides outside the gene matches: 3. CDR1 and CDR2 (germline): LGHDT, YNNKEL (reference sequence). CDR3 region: CASSRGTGTGANVLTF. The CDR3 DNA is TGTGCCAGCAGCCGGGGGACAGGGACTGGGGCCAACGTCCTGACTTTC.

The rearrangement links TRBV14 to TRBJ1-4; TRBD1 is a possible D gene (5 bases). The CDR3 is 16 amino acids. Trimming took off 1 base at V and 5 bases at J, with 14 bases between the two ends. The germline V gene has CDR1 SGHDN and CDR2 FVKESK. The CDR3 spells CASSQASARVNEKLFF. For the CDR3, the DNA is TGTGCCAGCAGCCAAGCTTCAGCCAGGGTAAATGAAAAACTGTTTTTT.

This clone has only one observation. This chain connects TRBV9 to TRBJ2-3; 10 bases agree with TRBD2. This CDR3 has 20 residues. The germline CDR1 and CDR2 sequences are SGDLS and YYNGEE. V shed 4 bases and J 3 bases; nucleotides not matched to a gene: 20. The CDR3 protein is CASSSPLYPLAGVGTDTQYF. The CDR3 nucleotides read TGTGCCAGCAGCTCCCCCTTGTACCCCCTAGCGGGAGTGGGTACAGATACGCAGTATTTT.

The CDR3 DNA sequence: TGTGCCAGCAGCCTAAGGACAGGGAACACCGGGGAGCTGTTTTTT. Its protein is CASSLRTGNTGELFF. The genes are TRBV3-1 (or the pseudogene TRBV3-2) and TRBJ2-2, with 7 bases identical to TRBD1. V was pared by 4 bases and J by 1 base, with 3 bases of the junction left unmatched. CDR3 length: 15 residues. CDR1 LGHDT and CDR2 YNNKEL come from the germline V gene (reference sequence).

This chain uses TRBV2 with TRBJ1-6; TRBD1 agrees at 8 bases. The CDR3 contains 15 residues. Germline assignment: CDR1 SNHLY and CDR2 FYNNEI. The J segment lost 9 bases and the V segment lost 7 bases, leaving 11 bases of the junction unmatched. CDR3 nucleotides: TGTGCCAGCAAAATGGGGACAGGTGATTCTTCACCCCTCCACTTT. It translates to CASKMGTGDSSPLHF.

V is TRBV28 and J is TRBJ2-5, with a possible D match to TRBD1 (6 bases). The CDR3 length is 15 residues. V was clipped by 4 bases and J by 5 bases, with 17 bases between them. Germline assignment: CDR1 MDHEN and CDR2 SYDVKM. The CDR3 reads CASSSRLTGLETQYF. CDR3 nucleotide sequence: TGTGCCAGCAGTTCACGCCTAACAGGGTTGGAGACCCAGTACTTC.

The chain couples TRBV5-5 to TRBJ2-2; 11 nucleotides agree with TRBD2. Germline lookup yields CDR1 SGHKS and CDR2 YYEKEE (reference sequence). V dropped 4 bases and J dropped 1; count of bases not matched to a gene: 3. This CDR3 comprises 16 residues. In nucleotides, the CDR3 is TGTGCCAGCAGCCTAGCGGGAGGAGGGAACACCGGGGAGCTGTTTTTT. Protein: CASSLAGGGNTGELFF.

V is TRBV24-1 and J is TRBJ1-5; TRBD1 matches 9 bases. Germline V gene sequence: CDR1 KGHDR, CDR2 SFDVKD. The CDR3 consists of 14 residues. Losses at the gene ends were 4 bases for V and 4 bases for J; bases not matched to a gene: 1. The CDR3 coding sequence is TGTGCCACCAGTGAAGGGACAGGGAATCAGCCCCAGCATTTT. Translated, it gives CATSEGTGNQPQHF.

CDR3 in amino acids: CSASDAGRNTDTQYF. DNA for the CDR3: TGCAGTGCTAGTGACGCGGGAAGAAACACAGATACGCAGTATTTT. V gene TRBV20-1 combines with J gene TRBJ2-3; the D gene is possibly TRBD2 (6 bases). Germline V gene sequence: CDR1 DFQATT, CDR2 SNEGSKA (reference sequence). The CDR3 runs to 15 residues. The V end lost 3 bases, the J end lost 2 bases, and 15 bases lay between the germline ends.

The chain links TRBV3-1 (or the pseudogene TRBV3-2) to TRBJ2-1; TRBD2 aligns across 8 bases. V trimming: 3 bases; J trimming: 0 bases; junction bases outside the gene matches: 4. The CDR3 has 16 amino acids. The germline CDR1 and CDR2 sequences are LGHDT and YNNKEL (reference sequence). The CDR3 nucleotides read TGTGCCAGCAGCCATGCGGGGGGCCGCTCCTACAATGAGCAGTTCTTC. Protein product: CASSHAGGRSYNEQFF.

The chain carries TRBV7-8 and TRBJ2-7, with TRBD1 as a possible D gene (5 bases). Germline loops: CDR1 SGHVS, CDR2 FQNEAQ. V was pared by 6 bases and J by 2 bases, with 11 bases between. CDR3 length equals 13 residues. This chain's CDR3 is CASRSYRTYEQYF. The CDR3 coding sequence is TGTGCCAGCAGGAGTTACAGGACCTACGAGCAGTACTTC.

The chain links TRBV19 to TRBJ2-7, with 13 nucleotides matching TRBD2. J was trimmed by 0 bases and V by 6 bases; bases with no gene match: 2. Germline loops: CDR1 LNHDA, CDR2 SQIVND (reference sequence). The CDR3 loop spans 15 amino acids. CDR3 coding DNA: TGTGCCAGTAGGGGGACTAGCGGGACCTCCTACGAGCAGTACTTC. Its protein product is CASRGTSGTSYEQYF.

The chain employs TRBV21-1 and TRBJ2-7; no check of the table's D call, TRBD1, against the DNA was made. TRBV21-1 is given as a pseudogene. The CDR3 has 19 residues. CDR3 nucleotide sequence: TGTGCCAGCGGTATATCATGGGACAGGGCGACCAGGAGCTCCTACGAGCAGTACTTC. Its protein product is CASGISWDRATRSSYEQYF.

In DNA, the CDR3 is TGTGCCAGCAGTTACACAGACAGAAAGAACACTGAAGCTTTCTTT. The encoded protein is CASSYTDRKNTEAFF. This chain joins TRBV6-5 and TRBJ1-1; a weak D match, TRBD1 (5 bases). The CDR3 consists of 15 residues. Germline values: CDR1 MNHEY, CDR2 SVGAGI. V lost 2 bases and J 1 base, leaving 11 bases between the germline ends.

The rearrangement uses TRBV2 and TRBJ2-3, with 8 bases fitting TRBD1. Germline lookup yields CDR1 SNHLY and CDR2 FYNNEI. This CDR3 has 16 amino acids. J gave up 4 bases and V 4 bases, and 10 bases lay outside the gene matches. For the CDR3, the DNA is TGTGCCAGCAGTGGGTCCAGGGGGCTTGGCGCAGATACGCAGTATTTT. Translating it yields CASSGSRGLGADTQYF.

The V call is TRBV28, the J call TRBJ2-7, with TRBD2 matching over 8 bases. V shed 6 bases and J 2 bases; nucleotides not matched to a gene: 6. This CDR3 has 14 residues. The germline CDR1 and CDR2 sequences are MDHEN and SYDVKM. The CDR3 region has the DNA TGTGCCAGCAGCCCGGGACTAGTCGCCTACGAGCAGTACTTC. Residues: CASSPGLVAYEQYF. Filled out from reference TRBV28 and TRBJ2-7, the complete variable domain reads DVKVTQSSRYLVKRTGEKVFLECVQDMDHENMFWYRQDPGLGLRLIYFSYDVKMKEKGDIPEGYSVSREKKERFSLILESASTNQTSMYLCASSPGLVAYEQYFGPGTRLTVT.

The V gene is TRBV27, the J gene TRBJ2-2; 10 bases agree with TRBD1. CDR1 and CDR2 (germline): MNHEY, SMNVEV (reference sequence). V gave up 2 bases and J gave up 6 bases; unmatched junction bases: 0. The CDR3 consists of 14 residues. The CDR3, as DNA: TGTGCCAGCAGTTTAGGGACAGGGGCCGGGGAGCTGTTTTTT. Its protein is CASSLGTGAGELFF.

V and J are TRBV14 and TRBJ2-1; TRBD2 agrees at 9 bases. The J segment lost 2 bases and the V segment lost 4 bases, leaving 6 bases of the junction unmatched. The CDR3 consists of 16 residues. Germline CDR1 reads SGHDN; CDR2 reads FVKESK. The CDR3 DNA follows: TGTGCCAGCAGCCCGATAGCGGGGGACCCCTACAATGAGCAGTTCTTC. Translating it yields CASSPIAGDPYNEQFF.